The next 14 T cell receptor beta chains were all read from a single sample in a study of blood T cell repertoires in COVID-19. The data were produced by immunoSEQ multiplex PCR, yet TCRdb's version contains in-frame clones alone and is incomplete. This sample has around 240,000 clones, with about 90% found just once. The sequenced material came from peripheral blood. The origin of the receptors is a woman under 40 who had recovered from COVID-19.

V and J are TRBV6-1 and TRBJ2-7; TRBD2 agrees at 10 bases. The germline V gene has CDR1 MNHNS and CDR2 SASEGT. V lost 1 base to trimming and J lost 6 bases; unmatched junction nucleotides: 6. The CDR3 is 15 residues long. The CDR3 reads CASSEGISGGLEQYF. The CDR3 coding sequence is TGTGCCAGCAGTGAAGGCATTAGCGGGGGGCTCGAGCAGTACTTC.

This clone was detected ten times or more. V usage is TRBV14 and J usage is TRBJ2-1; TRBD2 aligns across 8 bases. This CDR3 spans 15 amino acids. Germline CDR1 and CDR2: SGHDN and FVKESK. Losses at the gene ends were 4 bases for V and 7 bases for J; bases not matched to a gene: 9. CDR3 region: CASSRSGGAGNEQFF. The CDR3, as DNA: TGTGCCAGCAGCCGATCGGGGGGGGCGGGTAATGAGCAGTTCTTC.

This sequence joins TRBV6-1 and TRBJ2-2; 7 bases line up with TRBD1. Trimming at V came to 1 base and at J to 5 bases, leaving 4 bases not matched to a gene. The CDR3 has 15 amino acids. Germline assignment: CDR1 MNHNS and CDR2 SASEGT. The CDR3 nucleotides are TGTGCCAGCAGTGAAGGACAGGGACGAACCGGGGAGCTGTTTTTT. This translates into CASSEGQGRTGELFF.

The chain has TRBV7-9 and TRBJ2-3; D remains unclear. CDR1 is SEHNR and CDR2 is FQNEAQ in the germline V gene (reference sequence). The CDR3 runs to 14 residues. Trimming left V 7 bases short and J 4 bases short, with 15 bases between. The CDR3 DNA is TGTGCCAGCACCACTCCCTTCCCTGCAGATACGCAGTATTTT. It translates to CASTTPFPADTQYF.

V gene TRBV2 combines with J gene TRBJ2-1; 9 bases map to TRBD1. Germline trimming cut 6 bases from V and 3 bases from J; bases unmatched to any gene: 3. The CDR3 is 14 residues long. Germline loops: CDR1 SNHLY, CDR2 FYNNEI. The CDR3 region has the DNA TGTGCCAGCAGGACAGGGGGAGTCTACAATGAGCAGTTCTTC. Translation gives CASRTGGVYNEQFF.

The V gene is TRBV21-1, the J gene TRBJ1-2; the D call of TRBD1 is as the table states it, not checked on the DNA. TRBV21-1 is annotated as a pseudogene. This CDR3 spans 17 amino acids. The CDR3 sequence: CASSNKTDLQGCYGYTF. The CDR3 bases are TGTGCCAGCAGCAACAAGACCGACCTCCAGGGATGCTATGGCTACACCTTC.

V usage is TRBV27 and J usage is TRBJ2-2, with 12 bases matching TRBD2. Trimming cost V 4 bases and J 3 bases; bases outside gene matches: 3. This CDR3 comprises 16 residues. Germline lookup yields CDR1 MNHEY and CDR2 SMNVEV (reference sequence). DNA for the CDR3: TGTGCCAGCAGTTCTCTAGCGGGGGGGTACACCGGGGAGCTGTTTTTT. This gives the protein CASSSLAGGYTGELFF.

As DNA, the CDR3 is TGTGCCAGCTCAACATTGCCAGGGGAAGGGGAGCAGTTCTTC. It is translated as CASSTLPGEGEQFF. V usage is TRBV18 and J usage is TRBJ2-1; possibly TRBD1 for D (6 bases). This CDR3 is 14 amino acids long. V gave up 5 bases and J gave up 10 bases, with 18 bases separating them. The germline V gene has CDR1 KGHSH and CDR2 LQKENI. Full variable domain (outside the CDR3, taken from reference TRBV18 and TRBJ2-1): NAGVMQNPRHLVRRRGQEARLRCSPMKGHSHVYWYRQLPEEGLKFMVYLQKENIIDESGMPKERFSAEFPKEGPSILRIQQVVRGDSAAYFCASSTLPGEGEQFFGPGTRLTVL.

This clone has a handful of counts. The V and J genes are TRBV30 and TRBJ1-1; TRBD1 is a possible D gene (6 bases). The germline V gene encodes CDR1 GTSNPN and CDR2 SVGIG (reference sequence). The V and J ends lost 3 bases and 0 bases respectively, with 14 bases between them. There are 15 residues in the CDR3. In DNA form, the CDR3 reads TGTGCCTGGAGCGCTTGGGGGGGCCTGAACACTGAAGCTTTCTTT. It yields the protein CAWSAWGGLNTEAFF. The full variable domain, its missing parts supplied by reference TRBV30 and TRBJ1-1, is SQTIHQWPATLVQPVGSPLSLECTVEGTSNPNLYWYRQAAGRGLQLLFYSVGIGQISSEVPQNLSASRPQDRQFILSSKKLLLSDSGFYLCAWSAWGGLNTEAFFGQGTRLTVV.

This chain joins TRBV21-1 and TRBJ2-1; the table assigns TRBD2, which was not confirmed against the DNA. TRBV21-1 is given as a pseudogene. The CDR3 is 14 amino acids. As DNA, the CDR3 is TGTGCCAGCAGCACCCGGACTAGCGGCAATGAGCAGTTCTTC. Its translation is CASSTRTSGNEQFF.

V usage is TRBV20-1 and J usage is TRBJ2-5, with D unclear. The V and J ends lost 0 bases and 6 bases respectively, with 5 bases between them. The CDR3 is 11 amino acids. Germline V lookup: CDR1 DFQATT, CDR2 SNEGSKA (reference sequence). The CDR3, as DNA: TGCAGTGCTAGAGATGTTAAGACCCAGTACTTC. This translates into CSARDVKTQYF.

The chain couples TRBV4-1 to TRBJ2-5; unclear D gene. The germline gives CDR1 MGHRA, CDR2 YSYEKL. CDR3 size: 15 residues. Trimming shortened V by 4 bases and J by 1 base, and 13 bases separated the two germline ends. The CDR3 coding sequence is TGCGCCAGCAGCCCCACAAGCGAGGTCCAAGAGACCCAGTACTTC. The encoded protein is CASSPTSEVQETQYF.

This clone was seen a few times. The CDR3: CASSKRRTGQETQYF. CDR3 nucleotides: TGTGCCAGCAGCAAAAGGAGAACGGGGCAAGAGACCCAGTACTTC. The V and J genes are TRBV7-9 and TRBJ2-5, with D maybe TRBD2 (5 bases). Germline CDR1 reads SEHNR; CDR2 reads FQNEAQ (reference sequence). This CDR3 has 15 amino acids. Between the trimmed V and J ends, which lost 5 bases and 2 bases, there was a span of 15 bases.

Here the CDR3 reads CASSAQTGPGTDTQYF. The CDR3 nucleotides read TGTGCCAGCAGTGCCCAGACAGGTCCTGGCACAGATACGCAGTATTTT. The rearrangement links TRBV6-1 to TRBJ2-3; D is possibly TRBD1 (6 bases). The CDR3 runs to 16 residues. Trimming pared 4 bases from V and 1 base from J, leaving 15 bases between. Germline V CDR1 and CDR2: MNHNS, SASEGT.